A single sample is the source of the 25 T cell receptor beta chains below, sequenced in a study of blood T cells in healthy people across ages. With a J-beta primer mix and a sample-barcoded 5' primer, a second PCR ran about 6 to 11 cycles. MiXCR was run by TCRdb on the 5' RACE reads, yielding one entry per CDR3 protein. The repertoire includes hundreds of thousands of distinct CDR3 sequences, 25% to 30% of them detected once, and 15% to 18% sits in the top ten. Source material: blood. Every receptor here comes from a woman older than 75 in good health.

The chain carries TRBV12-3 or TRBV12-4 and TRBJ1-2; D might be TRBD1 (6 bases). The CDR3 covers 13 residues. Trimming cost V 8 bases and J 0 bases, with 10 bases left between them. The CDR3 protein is CASRGAANYGYTF. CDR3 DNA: TGTGCCAGCCGGGGGGCGGCTAACTATGGCTACACCTTC.

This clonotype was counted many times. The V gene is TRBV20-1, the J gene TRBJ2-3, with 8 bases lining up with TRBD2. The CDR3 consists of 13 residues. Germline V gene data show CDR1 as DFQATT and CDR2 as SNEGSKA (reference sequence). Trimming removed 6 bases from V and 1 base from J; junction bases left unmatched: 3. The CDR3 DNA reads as TGCAGTGCGCAGCGGGGGCGCACAGATACGCAGTATTTT. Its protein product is CSAQRGRTDTQYF.

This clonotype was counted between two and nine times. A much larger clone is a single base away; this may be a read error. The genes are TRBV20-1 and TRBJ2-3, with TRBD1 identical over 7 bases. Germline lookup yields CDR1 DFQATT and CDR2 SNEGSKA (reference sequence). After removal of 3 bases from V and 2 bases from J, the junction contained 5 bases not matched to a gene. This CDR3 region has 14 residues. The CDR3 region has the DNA TGCAGTGCTAGGAGACAGGGCAACACAGATACGCAGTATTTT. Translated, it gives CSARRQGNTDTQYF.

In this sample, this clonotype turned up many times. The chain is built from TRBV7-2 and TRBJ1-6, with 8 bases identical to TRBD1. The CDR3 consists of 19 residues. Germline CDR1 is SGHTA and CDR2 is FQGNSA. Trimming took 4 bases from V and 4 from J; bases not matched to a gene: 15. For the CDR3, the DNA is TGTGCCAGCAGCTCGCCGGACAGGGACCCAACCGATTATAATTCACCCCTCCACTTT. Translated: CASSSPDRDPTDYNSPLHF.

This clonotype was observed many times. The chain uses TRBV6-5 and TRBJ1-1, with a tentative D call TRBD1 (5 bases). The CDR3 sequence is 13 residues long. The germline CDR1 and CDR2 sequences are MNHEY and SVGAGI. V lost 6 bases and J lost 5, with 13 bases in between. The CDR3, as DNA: TGTGCCAGCAGAGGGGACGGTCGGACTGAAGCTTTCTTT. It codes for CASRGDGRTEAFF.

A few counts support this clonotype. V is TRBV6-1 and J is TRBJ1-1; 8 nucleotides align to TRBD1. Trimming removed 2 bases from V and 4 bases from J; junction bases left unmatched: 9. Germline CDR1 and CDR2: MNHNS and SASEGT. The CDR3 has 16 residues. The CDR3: CASSEIVRTGSTEAFF. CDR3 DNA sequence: TGTGCCAGCAGTGAAATCGTACGGACAGGGAGCACTGAAGCTTTCTTT.

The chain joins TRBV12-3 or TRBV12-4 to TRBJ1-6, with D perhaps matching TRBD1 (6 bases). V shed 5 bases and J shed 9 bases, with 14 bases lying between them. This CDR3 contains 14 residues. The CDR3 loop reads CASSPSGGLSPLHF. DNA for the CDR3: TGTGCCAGCAGTCCCTCTGGGGGGCTTTCACCCCTCCACTTT.

The CDR3 bases are TGTGCCAGCAGCCGGACAGGAGTTAATGAAAAACTGTTTTTT. Translating it yields CASSRTGVNEKLFF. The J gene is TRBJ1-4, the V gene TRBV6-5; TRBD1 aligns across 7 bases. The CDR3 is 14 amino acids. Germline CDR1 reads MNHEY; CDR2 reads SVGAGI. The trim removed 6 bases at V and 4 bases at J, leaving 5 bases unmatched.

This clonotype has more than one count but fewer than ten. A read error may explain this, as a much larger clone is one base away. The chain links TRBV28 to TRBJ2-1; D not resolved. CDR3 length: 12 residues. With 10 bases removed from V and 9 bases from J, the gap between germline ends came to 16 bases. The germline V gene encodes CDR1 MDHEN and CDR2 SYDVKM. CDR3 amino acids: CATRTRWGEQFF. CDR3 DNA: TGTGCCACCCGGACCCGTTGGGGTGAGCAGTTCTTC.

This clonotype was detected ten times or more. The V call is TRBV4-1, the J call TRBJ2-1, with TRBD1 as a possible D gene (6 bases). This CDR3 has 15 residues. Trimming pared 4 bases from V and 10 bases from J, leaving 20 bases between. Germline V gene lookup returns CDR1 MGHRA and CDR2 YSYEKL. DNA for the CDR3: TGCGCCAGCAGCCCAAACCTACAGGGCTCAGGGGAGCAGTTCTTC. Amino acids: CASSPNLQGSGEQFF.

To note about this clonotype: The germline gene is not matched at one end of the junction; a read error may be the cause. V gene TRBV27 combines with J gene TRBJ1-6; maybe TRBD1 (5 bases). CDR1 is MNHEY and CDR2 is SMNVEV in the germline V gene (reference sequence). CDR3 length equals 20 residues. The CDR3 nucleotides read TGTGTCAGCAGTTTATATGGGGACGGCAGTTTTAGCTCCTATAATTCACCCCTCCACTTT. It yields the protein CVSSLYGDGSFSSYNSPLHF.

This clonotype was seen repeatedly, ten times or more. The CDR3 DNA reads as TGTGCCAGCTATACCCCCAGCGGGGCCAGGGGGAAAGAGACCCAGTACTTC. Amino acid sequence: CASYTPSGARGKETQYF. This sequence joins TRBV2 and TRBJ2-5; D is possibly TRBD1 or TRBD2 (7 bases each). V lost 8 bases to trimming and J lost 3 bases, with 25 bases between them. The CDR3 length is 17 residues. Germline values: CDR1 SNHLY, CDR2 FYNNEI.

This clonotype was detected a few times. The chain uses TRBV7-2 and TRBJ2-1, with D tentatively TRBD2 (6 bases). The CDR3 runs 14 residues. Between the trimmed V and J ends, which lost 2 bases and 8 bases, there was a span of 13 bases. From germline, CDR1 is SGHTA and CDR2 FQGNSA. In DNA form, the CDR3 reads TGTGCCAGCAGCTTATTAAGGCCGGGGGATGAGCAGTTCTTC. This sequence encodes CASSLLRPGDEQFF.

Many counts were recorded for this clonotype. CDR3 bases: TGTGCCACCAGCAGAGATCCGCGACAAAACATTCAGTACTTC. This gives the protein CATSRDPRQNIQYF. The rearrangement joins TRBV15 to TRBJ2-4; no clear D. CDR1 LNHNV and CDR2 YYDKDF come from the germline V gene (reference sequence). Trimming took 0 bases from V and 5 from J, leaving 8 bases between them. CDR3 length: 14 residues.

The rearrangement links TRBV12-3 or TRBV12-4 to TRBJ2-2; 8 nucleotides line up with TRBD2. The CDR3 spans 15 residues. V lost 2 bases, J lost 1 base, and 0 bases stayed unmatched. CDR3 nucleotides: TGTGCCAGCAGTTTAAGCGGGGGGAACACCGGGGAGCTGTTTTTT. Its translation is CASSLSGGNTGELFF.

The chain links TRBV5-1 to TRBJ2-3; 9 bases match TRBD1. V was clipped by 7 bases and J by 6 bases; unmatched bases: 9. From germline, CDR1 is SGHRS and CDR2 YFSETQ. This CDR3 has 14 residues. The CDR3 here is CASVDRGGPDTQYF. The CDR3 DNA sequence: TGCGCCAGCGTGGACAGGGGAGGCCCGGATACGCAGTATTTT.

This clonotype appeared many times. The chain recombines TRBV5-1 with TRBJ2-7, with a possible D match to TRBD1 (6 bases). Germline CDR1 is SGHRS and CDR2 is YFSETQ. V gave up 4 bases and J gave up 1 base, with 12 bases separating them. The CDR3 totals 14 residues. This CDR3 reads CASSPRDISYEQYF. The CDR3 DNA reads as TGCGCCAGCAGCCCAAGGGACATTTCCTACGAGCAGTACTTC.

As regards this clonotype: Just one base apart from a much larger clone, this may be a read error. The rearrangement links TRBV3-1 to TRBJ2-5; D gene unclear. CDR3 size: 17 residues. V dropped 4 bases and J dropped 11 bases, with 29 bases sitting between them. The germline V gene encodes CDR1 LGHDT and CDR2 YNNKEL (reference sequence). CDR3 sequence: CASSLPSVSGSGNEQYF. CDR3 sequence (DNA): TGTGCCAGCAGCCTCCCAAGTGTGTCCGGCTCTGGCAATGAGCAGTACTTC.

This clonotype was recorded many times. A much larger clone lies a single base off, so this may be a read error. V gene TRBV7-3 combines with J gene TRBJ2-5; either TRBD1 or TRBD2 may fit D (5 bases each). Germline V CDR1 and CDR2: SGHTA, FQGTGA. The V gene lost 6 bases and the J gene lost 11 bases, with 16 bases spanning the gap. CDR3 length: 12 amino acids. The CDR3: CASSLWGNEQYF. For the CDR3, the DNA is TGTGCCAGCAGTTTATGGGGGAATGAGCAGTACTTC.

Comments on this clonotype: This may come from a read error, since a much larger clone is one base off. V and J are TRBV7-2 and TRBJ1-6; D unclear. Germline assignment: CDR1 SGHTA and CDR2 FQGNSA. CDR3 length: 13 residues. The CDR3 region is CASRSGNNSPHHF. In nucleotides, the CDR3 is TGTGCCAGCAGATCTGGGAACAATTCACCCCACCACTTT.

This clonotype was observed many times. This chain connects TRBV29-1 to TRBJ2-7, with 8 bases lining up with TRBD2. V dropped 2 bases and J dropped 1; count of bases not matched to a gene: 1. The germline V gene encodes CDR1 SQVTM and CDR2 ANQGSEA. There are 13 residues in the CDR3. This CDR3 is CSVERGGSYEQYF. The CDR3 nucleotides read TGCAGCGTTGAACGCGGGGGGTCCTACGAGCAGTACTTC.

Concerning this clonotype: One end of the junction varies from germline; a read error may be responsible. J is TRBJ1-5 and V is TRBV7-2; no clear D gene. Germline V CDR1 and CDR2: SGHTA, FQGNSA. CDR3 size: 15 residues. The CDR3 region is CANSLAGLSNQPQHF. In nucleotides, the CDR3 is TGTGCCAACAGCTTAGCGGGGTTGAGTAATCAGCCCCAGCATTTT.

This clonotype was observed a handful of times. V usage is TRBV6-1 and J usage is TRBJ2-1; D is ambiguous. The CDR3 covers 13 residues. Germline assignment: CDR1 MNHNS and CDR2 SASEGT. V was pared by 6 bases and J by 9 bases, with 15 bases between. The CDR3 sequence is CASRETVWGEQFF. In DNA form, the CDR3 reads TGTGCCAGCAGGGAGACGGTCTGGGGTGAGCAGTTCTTC.

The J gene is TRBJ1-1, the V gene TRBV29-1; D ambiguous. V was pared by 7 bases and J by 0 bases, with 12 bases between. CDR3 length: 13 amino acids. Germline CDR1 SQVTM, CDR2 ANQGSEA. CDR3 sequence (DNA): TGCAGCGCCACGGACGGATTGAACACTGAAGCTTTCTTT. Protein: CSATDGLNTEAFF.

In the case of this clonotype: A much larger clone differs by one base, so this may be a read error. CDR3 in amino acids: CASSVGTGQYNEQFF. In nucleotides, the CDR3 is TGTGCCAGCAGCGTAGGGACAGGGCAGTACAATGAGCAGTTCTTC. V usage is TRBV9 and J usage is TRBJ2-1; 8 bases fit TRBD1. V gave up 0 bases and J gave up 4 bases; unmatched junction bases: 3. The germline gives CDR1 SGDLS, CDR2 YYNGEE. This CDR3 is built from 15 residues.